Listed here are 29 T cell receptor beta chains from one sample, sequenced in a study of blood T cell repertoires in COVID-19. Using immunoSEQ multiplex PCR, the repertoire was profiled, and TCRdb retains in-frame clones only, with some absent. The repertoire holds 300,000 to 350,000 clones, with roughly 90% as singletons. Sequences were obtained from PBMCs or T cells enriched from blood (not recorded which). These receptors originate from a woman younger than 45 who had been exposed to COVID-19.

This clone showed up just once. For the CDR3, the DNA is TGTGCCAGCAGCCGAAGCGGACTCCGAATAACTTACGAGCAGTACTTC. Residues: CASSRSGLRITYEQYF. This chain uses TRBV5-6 with TRBJ2-7, with D possibly being TRBD2 (5 bases). The CDR3 length is 16 residues. V lost 4 bases and J lost 4, with 21 bases in between. Germline CDR1 and CDR2: SGHDT and YYEEEE.

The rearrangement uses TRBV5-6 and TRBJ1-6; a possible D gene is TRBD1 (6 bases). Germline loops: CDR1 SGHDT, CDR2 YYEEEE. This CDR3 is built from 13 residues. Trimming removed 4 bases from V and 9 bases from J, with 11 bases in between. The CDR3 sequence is CASSATGRSPLHF. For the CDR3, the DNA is TGTGCCAGCAGCGCTACAGGGCGTTCACCCCTCCACTTT.

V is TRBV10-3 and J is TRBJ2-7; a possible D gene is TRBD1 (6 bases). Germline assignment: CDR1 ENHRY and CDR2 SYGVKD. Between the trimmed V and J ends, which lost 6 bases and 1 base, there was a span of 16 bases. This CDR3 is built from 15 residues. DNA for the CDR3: TGTGCCATCAGCGAGGGGTTGACAGGATCCTACGAGCAGTACTTC. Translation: CAISEGLTGSYEQYF.

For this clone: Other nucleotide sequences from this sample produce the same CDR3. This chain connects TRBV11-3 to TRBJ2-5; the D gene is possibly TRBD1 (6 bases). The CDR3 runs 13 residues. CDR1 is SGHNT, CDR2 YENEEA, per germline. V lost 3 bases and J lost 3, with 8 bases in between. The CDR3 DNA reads TGTGCCAGCAGCTTTTCAGGGGAAGAGACCCAGTACTTC. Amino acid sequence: CASSFSGEETQYF.

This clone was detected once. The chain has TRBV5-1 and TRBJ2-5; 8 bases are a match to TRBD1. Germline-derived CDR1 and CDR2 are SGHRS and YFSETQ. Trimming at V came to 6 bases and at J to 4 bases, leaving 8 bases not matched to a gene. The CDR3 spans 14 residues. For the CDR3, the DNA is TGCGCCAGCACGGGACAGGCATCGGGAGAGACCCAGTACTTC. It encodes CASTGQASGETQYF.

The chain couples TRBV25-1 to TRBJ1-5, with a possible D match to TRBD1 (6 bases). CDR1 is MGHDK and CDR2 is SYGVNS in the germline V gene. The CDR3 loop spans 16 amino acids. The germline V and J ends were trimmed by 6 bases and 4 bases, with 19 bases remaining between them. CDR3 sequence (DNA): TGTGCCAGCAGCGGATCAACCGGGACACCGAATCAGCCCCAGCATTTT. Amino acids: CASSGSTGTPNQPQHF.

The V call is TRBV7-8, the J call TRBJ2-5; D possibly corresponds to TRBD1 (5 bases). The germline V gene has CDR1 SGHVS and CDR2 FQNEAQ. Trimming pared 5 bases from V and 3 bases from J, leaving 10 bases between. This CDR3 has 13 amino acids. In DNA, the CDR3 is TGTGCCAGCAGCCACCGACAGAAAGAGACCCAGTACTTC. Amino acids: CASSHRQKETQYF.

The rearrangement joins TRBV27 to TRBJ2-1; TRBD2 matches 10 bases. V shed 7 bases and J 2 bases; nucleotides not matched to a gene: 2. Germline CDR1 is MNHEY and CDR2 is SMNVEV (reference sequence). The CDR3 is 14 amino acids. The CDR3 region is CASTSGGAYNEQFF. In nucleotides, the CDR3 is TGTGCCAGCACCAGCGGGGGGGCCTACAATGAGCAGTTCTTC.

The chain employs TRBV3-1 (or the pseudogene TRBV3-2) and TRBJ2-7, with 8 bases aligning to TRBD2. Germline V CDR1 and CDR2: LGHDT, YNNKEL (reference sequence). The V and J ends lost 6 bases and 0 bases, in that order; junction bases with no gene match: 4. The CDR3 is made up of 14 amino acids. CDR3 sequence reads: CASRSTSVSYEQYF. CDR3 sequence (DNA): TGTGCCAGCAGATCGACTAGCGTCTCCTACGAGCAGTACTTC.

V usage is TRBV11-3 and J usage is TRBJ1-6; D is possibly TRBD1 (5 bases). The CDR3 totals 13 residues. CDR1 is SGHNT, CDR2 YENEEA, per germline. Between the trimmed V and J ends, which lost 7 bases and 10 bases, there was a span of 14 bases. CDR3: CASTLSGSSPLHF. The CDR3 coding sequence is TGTGCCAGCACCCTCTCAGGGTCCTCACCCCTCCACTTT.

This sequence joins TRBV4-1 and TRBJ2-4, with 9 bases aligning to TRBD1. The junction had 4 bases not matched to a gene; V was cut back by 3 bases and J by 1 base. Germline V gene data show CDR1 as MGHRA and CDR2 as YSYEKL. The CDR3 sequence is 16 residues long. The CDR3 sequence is CASSHPGTGAKNIQYF. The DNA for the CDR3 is TGCGCCAGCAGCCATCCCGGGACAGGGGCCAAAAACATTCAGTACTTC.

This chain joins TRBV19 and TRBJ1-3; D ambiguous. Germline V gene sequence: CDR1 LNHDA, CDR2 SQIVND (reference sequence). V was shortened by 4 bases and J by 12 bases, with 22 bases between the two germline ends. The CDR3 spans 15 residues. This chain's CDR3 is CASSRPGSYEAIIYF. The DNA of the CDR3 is TGTGCCAGTAGTAGGCCGGGATCCTACGAGGCCATCATATATTTT.

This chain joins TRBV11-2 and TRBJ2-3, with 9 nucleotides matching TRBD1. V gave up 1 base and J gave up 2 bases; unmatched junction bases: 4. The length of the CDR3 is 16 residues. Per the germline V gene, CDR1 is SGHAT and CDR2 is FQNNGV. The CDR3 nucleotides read TGTGCCAGCAGCTTAGGACAGGGGGTTCTCACAGATACGCAGTATTTT. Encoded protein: CASSLGQGVLTDTQYF.

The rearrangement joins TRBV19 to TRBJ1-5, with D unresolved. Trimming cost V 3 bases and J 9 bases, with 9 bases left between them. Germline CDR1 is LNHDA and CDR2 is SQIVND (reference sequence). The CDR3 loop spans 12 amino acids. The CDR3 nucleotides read TGTGCCAGTAGTATGGGAGGGCCGCCCCAGCATTTT. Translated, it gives CASSMGGPPQHF.

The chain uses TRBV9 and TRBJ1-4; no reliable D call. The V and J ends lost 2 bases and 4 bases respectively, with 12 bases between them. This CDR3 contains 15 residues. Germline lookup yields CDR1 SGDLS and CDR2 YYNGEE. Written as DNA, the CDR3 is TGTGCCAGCAGCGTGTACGGGGAGAATAATGAAAAACTGTTTTTT. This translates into CASSVYGENNEKLFF.

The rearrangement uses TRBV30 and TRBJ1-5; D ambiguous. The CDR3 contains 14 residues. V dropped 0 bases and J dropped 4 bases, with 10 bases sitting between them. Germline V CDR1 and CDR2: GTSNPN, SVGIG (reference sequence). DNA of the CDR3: TGTGCCTGGAGTGTACGGGGAAGGAATCAGCCCCAGCATTTT. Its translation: CAWSVRGRNQPQHF.

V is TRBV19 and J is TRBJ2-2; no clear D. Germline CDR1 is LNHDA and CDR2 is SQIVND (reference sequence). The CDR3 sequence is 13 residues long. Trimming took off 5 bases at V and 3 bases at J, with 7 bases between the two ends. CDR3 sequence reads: CASSPRYTGELFF. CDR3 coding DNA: TGTGCCAGTAGTCCCAGATACACCGGGGAGCTGTTTTTT.

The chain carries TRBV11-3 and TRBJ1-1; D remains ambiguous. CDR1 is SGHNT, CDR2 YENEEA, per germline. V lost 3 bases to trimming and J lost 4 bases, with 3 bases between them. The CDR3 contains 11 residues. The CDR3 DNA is TGTGCCAGCAGCTTCAGCACTGAAGCTTTCTTT. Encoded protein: CASSFSTEAFF.

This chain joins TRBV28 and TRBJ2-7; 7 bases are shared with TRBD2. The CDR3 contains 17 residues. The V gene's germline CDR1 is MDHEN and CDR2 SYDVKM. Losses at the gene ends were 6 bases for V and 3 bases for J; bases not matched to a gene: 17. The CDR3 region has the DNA TGTGCCAGCAGCCGTGGGGGGGGAATCGATGGTCTCTACGAGCAGTACTTC. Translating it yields CASSRGGGIDGLYEQYF.

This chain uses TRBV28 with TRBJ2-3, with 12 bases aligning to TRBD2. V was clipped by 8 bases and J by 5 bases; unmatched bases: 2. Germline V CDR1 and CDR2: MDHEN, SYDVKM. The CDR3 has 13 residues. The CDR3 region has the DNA TGTGCCAGCCGACTAGCGGGAGAAGATACGCAGTATTTT. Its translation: CASRLAGEDTQYF.

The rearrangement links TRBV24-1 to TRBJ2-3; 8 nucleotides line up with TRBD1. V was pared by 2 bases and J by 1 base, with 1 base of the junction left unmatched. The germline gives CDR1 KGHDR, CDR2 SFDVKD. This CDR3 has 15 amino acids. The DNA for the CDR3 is TGTGCCACCAGTGATTCGGGACAGGGCACAGATACGCAGTATTTT. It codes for CATSDSGQGTDTQYF.

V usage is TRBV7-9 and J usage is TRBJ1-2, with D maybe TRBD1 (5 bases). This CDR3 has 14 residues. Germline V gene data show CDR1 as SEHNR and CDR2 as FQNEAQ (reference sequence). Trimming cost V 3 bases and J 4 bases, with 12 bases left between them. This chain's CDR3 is CASSFPGGGYGYTF. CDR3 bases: TGTGCCAGCAGCTTTCCAGGCGGGGGCTATGGCTACACCTTC. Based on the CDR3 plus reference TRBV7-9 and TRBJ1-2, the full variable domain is DTGVSQNPRHKITKRGQNVTFRCDPISEHNRLYWYRQTLGQGPEFLTYFQNEAQLEKSRLLSDRFSAERPKGSFSTLEIQRTEQGDSAMYLCASSFPGGGYGYTFGSGTRLTVV.

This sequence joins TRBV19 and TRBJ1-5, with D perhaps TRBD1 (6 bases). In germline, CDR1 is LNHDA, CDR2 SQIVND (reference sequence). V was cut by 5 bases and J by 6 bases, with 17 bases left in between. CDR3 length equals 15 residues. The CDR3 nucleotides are TGTGCCAGTAGTGTACAACAGGGTTCAGGTCAGCCCCAGCATTTT. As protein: CASSVQQGSGQPQHF.

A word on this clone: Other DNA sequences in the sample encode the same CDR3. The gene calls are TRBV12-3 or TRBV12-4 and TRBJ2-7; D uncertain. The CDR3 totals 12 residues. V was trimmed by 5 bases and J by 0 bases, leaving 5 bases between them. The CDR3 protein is CASSPSSYEQYF. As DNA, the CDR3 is TGTGCCAGCAGTCCGAGCTCCTACGAGCAGTACTTC.

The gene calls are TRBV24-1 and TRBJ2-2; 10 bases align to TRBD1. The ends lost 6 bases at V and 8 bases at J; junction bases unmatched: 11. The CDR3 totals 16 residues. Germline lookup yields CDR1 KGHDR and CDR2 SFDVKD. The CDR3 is CATSRAPGQGTGELFF. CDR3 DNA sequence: TGTGCCACCAGTCGTGCACCGGGACAGGGGACTGGGGAGCTGTTTTTT.

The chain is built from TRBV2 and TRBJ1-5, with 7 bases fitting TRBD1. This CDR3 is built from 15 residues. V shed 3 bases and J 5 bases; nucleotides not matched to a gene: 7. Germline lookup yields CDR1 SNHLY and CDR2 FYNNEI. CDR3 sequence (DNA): TGTGCCAGCAGTGACAGGCCCCAGGGGGATCAGCCCCAGCATTTT. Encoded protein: CASSDRPQGDQPQHF.

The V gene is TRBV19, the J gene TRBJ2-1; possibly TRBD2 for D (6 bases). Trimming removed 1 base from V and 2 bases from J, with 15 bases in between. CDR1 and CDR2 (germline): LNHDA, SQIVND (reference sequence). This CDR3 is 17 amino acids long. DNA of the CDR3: TGTGCCAGTAGTATAGGCGGGAAGGGCCCTCCCTACAATGAGCAGTTCTTC. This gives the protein CASSIGGKGPPYNEQFF.

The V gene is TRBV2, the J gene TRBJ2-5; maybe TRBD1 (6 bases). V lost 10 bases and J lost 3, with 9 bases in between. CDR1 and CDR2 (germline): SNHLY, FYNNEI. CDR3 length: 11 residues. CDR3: CAIRGEETQYF. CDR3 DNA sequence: TGTGCCATCAGGGGAGAAGAGACCCAGTACTTC.

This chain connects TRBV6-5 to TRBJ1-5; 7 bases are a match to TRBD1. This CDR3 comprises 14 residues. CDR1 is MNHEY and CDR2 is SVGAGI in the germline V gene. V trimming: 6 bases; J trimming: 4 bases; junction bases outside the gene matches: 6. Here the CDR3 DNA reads TGTGCCAGCAGCAAGGGACAGAGGAATCAGCCCCAGCATTTT. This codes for CASSKGQRNQPQHF.